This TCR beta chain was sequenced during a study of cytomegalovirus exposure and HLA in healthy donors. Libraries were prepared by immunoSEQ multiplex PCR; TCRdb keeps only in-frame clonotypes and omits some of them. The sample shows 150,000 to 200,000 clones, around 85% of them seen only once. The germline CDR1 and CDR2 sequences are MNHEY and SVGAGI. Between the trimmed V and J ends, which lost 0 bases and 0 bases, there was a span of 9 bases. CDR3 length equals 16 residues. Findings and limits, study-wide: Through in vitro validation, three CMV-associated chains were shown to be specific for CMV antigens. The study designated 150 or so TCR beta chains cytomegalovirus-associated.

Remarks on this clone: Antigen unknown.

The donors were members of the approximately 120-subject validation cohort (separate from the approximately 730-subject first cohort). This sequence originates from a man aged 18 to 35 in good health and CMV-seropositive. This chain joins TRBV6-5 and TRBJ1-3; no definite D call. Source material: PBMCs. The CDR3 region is CASSYSTLLSGNTIYF. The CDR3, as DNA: TGTGCCAGCAGTTACTCGACACTCCTCTCTGGAAACACCATATATTTT.